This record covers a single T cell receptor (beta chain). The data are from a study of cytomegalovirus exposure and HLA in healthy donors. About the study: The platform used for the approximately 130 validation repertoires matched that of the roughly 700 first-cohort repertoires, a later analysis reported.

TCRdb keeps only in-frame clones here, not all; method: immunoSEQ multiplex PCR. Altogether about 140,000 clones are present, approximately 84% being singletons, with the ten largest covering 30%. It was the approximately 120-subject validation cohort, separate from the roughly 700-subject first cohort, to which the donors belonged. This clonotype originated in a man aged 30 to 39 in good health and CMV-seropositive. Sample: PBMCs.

The CDR3 here is CASSLAGQLSYEQYF. CDR3 nucleotides: TGTGCCAGCAGCTTAGCGGGACAACTATCCTACGAGCAGTACTTC. The chain uses TRBV7-8 and TRBJ2-7; the D gene is possibly TRBD1 (6 bases). CDR1 SGHVS and CDR2 FQNEAQ come from the germline V gene. CDR3 length: 15 amino acids. Trimming removed 0 bases from V and 1 base from J, with 10 bases in between.